Presented here are 22 T cell receptor beta chains from one specimen sequenced in a study of T cells in Graves' hyperthyroidism and ophthalmopathy. TCR beta CDR3 region amplification was performed from RNA transcripts. First-round RT-PCR of the TCR CDR3 relied on the HTBI primer set. TCRdb re-called the multiplex PCR reads with MiXCR, one entry per CDR3 protein. The repertoire holds roughly 500,000 distinct CDR3 sequences, with 40% to 50% as singletons. Sequenced sample: peripheral blood or thyroid tissue (not recorded which). The receptors come from an adult woman with Graves' disease, either hyperthyroidism or ophthalmopathy (not recorded which).

This clonotype has at least ten counts. The rearrangement joins TRBV20-1 to TRBJ1-1; no clear D gene. Trimming removed 1 base from V and 0 bases from J, with 9 bases in between. The length of the CDR3 is 14 residues. Germline CDR1 DFQATT, CDR2 SNEGSKA (reference sequence). CDR3 sequence reads: CSARVHFLNTEAFF. CDR3 bases: TGCAGTGCTAGAGTCCACTTTTTGAACACTGAAGCTTTCTTT.

This rearrangement joins TRBV7-9 to TRBJ1-1, with D maybe TRBD1 (5 bases). The germline V gene encodes CDR1 SEHNR and CDR2 FQNEAQ (reference sequence). The CDR3 loop spans 14 amino acids. The germline V and J ends were trimmed by 5 bases and 3 bases, with 13 bases remaining between them. CDR3 amino acids: CASSLSGGYTEAFF. For the CDR3, the DNA is TGTGCCAGCAGCCTTTCCGGGGGGTACACTGAAGCTTTCTTT. Together with reference TRBV7-9 and TRBJ1-1, the CDR3 gives the full variable domain: DTGVSQNPRHKITKRGQNVTFRCDPISEHNRLYWYRQTLGQGPEFLTYFQNEAQLEKSRLLSDRFSAERPKGSFSTLEIQRTEQGDSAMYLCASSLSGGYTEAFFGQGTRLTVV.

This clonotype was counted once. This sequence joins TRBV15 and TRBJ2-5; D is undetermined. Trimming left V 0 bases short and J 2 bases short, with 7 bases between. The CDR3 loop spans 14 amino acids. CDR1 is LNHNV, CDR2 YYDKDF, per germline (reference sequence). For the CDR3, the DNA is TGTGCCACCAGCAGAGATCTAATACAAGAGACCCAGTACTTC. Translating gives CATSRDLIQETQYF. The full variable domain, with the rest looked up from reference TRBV15 and TRBJ2-5, is DAMVIQNPRYQVTQFGKPVTLSCSQTLNHNVMYWYQQKSSQAPKLLFHYYDKDFNNEADTPDNFQSRRPNTSFCFLDIRSPGLGDTAMYLCATSRDLIQETQYFGPGTRLLVL.

This clonotype was seen repeatedly, ten times or more. This chain joins TRBV20-1 and TRBJ1-1, with a tentative D call TRBD1 (6 bases). There are 14 residues in the CDR3. CDR1 is DFQATT and CDR2 is SNEGSKA in the germline V gene (reference sequence). The ends were cut back, 5 bases at V and 3 bases at J, with 16 bases in the middle. The CDR3 here is CSAPGGGADTEAFF. CDR3 in DNA: TGCAGTGCTCCTGGGGGGGGCGCGGACACTGAAGCTTTCTTT.

V and J are TRBV14 and TRBJ1-6; D ambiguous. Germline V gives CDR1 SGHDN, CDR2 FVKESK. V dropped 4 bases and J dropped 5 bases, with 9 bases sitting between them. The CDR3 spans 14 residues. CDR3 bases: TGTGCCAGCAGCCCCTTAACAGATAATTCACCCCTCCACTTT. Its protein is CASSPLTDNSPLHF.

This clonotype has at least ten counts. The chain employs TRBV7-2 and TRBJ2-7, with TRBD2 identical over 10 bases. There are 16 residues in the CDR3. The germline V gene has CDR1 SGHTA and CDR2 FQGNSA. V lost 2 bases, J lost 0 bases, and 4 bases stayed unmatched. In nucleotides, the CDR3 is TGTGCCAGCAGCTTAAAAGCGGGAGGGGGCTCCTACGAGCAGTACTTC. Translating gives CASSLKAGGGSYEQYF.

This clonotype has just a few counts. The chain recombines TRBV2 with TRBJ2-7, with D possibly being TRBD2 (6 bases). Trimming left V 6 bases short and J 2 bases short, with 14 bases between. The CDR3 extends over 14 amino acids. Germline V CDR1 and CDR2: SNHLY, FYNNEI. CDR3 coding DNA: TGTGCCAGCAGGACGGGGGTTGGAACCTACGAGCAGTACTTC. As protein: CASRTGVGTYEQYF.

V is TRBV10-2 and J is TRBJ1-2; 9 bases map to TRBD1. V shed 8 bases, J shed 8 bases, and the junction held 9 bases outside the gene matches. Germline V gene lookup returns CDR1 WSHSY and CDR2 SAAADI. The CDR3 contains 13 residues. The CDR3 spells CASGSGTGHGYTF. The CDR3 DNA follows: TGCGCCAGCGGATCCGGGACAGGGCACGGCTACACCTTC.

The chain has TRBV25-1 and TRBJ1-1, with D unclear. There are 15 residues in the CDR3. In germline, CDR1 is MGHDK, CDR2 SYGVNS. V was clipped by 5 bases and J by 3 bases, with 16 bases between them. CDR3 coding DNA: TGTGCCAGCAGTTACTCGGATATTCAAGACACTGAAGCTTTCTTT. It encodes CASSYSDIQDTEAFF.

The rearrangement links TRBV24-1 to TRBJ2-7; a possible D gene is TRBD1 (5 bases). The germline gives CDR1 KGHDR, CDR2 SFDVKD. The V gene lost 2 bases and the J gene lost 2 bases, with 12 bases spanning the gap. The CDR3 is 15 amino acids. CDR3 residues: CATSDSDDSPYEQYF. In DNA, the CDR3 is TGTGCCACCAGTGATTCTGACGACAGCCCCTACGAGCAGTACTTC.

This clonotype has only a few counts. The rearrangement uses TRBV29-1 and TRBJ2-6; maybe TRBD2 (5 bases). V was trimmed by 5 bases and J by 2 bases, leaving 10 bases between them. Germline lookup yields CDR1 SQVTM and CDR2 ANQGSEA. This CDR3 contains 14 residues. CDR3 DNA: TGCAGCGTTAGCCGGGGTACTGGGGCCAACGTCCTGACTTTC. It is translated as CSVSRGTGANVLTF.

Details on this clonotype: Its ends do not fully match the called genes, so a read error is possible. CDR3 nucleotides: TGCAGTGCTAGAGGAACCGAGGGGGTTTGGACTGAAGCTTTC. As protein: CSARGTEGVWTEAF. The V gene is TRBV20-1, the J gene TRBJ2-6; maybe TRBD1 (6 bases). Germline lookup yields CDR1 DFQATT and CDR2 SNEGSKA (reference sequence). The CDR3 contains 14 residues.

This clonotype was counted at least ten times. This chain connects TRBV20-1 to TRBJ1-1; no reliable D call. Germline V lookup: CDR1 DFQATT, CDR2 SNEGSKA (reference sequence). Trimming removed 2 bases at V and 0 bases at J, with 7 bases between. The CDR3 runs to 13 residues. The CDR3 reads CSARINMNTEAFF. Written as DNA, the CDR3 is TGCAGTGCTAGAATCAACATGAACACTGAAGCTTTCTTT.

The V call is TRBV10-3, the J call TRBJ1-1, with no clear D. This CDR3 has 13 residues. The germline CDR1 and CDR2 sequences are ENHRY and SYGVKD. The germline V and J ends were trimmed by 2 bases and 5 bases, with 9 bases remaining between them. CDR3 sequence (DNA): TGTGCCATCAGTGAGGACCCGGGAACTGAAGCTTTCTTT. It encodes CAISEDPGTEAFF.

About this clonotype: One end of the junction fails to match germline, which may point to a read error. This chain links TRBV5-5 with TRBJ2-7, with D perhaps TRBD2 (5 bases). In germline, CDR1 is SGHKS, CDR2 YYEKEE (reference sequence). CDR3 length: 16 amino acids. CDR3 sequence reads: CASSLAGGRNTGELYF. DNA of the CDR3: TGTGCCAGCAGCTTGGCCGGTGGCCGTAACACCGGGGAGCTGTACTTC.

The chain joins TRBV6-6 to TRBJ1-1; 7 nucleotides align to TRBD1. The J segment lost 3 bases and the V segment lost 5 bases, leaving 6 bases of the junction unmatched. The V gene's germline CDR1 is MNHNY and CDR2 SVGAGI (reference sequence). This CDR3 region has 14 residues. The CDR3 loop is CASSGNTGDTEAFF. DNA of the CDR3: TGTGCCAGCAGTGGGAATACAGGGGACACTGAAGCTTTCTTT.

The V gene is TRBV5-1, the J gene TRBJ1-3, with no clear D. Trimming left V 5 bases short and J 8 bases short, with 17 bases between. CDR3 length: 14 amino acids. Germline lookup yields CDR1 SGHRS and CDR2 YFSETQ. CDR3 coding DNA: TGCGCCAGCAGTTTCCAGACGAGTAAGGACACCATATATTTT. This sequence encodes CASSFQTSKDTIYF. The full variable domain, completed using reference TRBV5-1 and TRBJ1-3, is KAGVTQTPRYLIKTRGQQVTLSCSPISGHRSVSWYQQTPGQGLQFLFEYFSETQRNKGNFPGRFSGRQFSNSRSEMNVSTLELGDSALYLCASSFQTSKDTIYFGEGSWLTVV.

This chain connects TRBV15 to TRBJ2-5; D not certain. Germline loops: CDR1 LNHNV, CDR2 YYDKDF (reference sequence). This CDR3 has 12 residues. Deletions cut 1 base from V and 9 bases from J, with 9 bases between. The CDR3, as DNA: TGTGCCACCAGCAGAGGGGAAAAGTCCCAGTACTTC. Its translation: CATSRGEKSQYF.

This clonotype was seen just once. The chain combines TRBV28 with TRBJ1-2, with TRBD1 matching over 8 bases. This CDR3 spans 16 amino acids. The ends lost 4 bases at V and 5 bases at J; junction bases unmatched: 12. The germline gives CDR1 MDHEN, CDR2 SYDVKM. The CDR3 DNA sequence: TGTGCCAGCAGTTCGCGGACAGGGTGGACTAGGTATGGCTACACCTTC. The encoded protein is CASSSRTGWTRYGYTF.

This clonotype was detected a few times. This chain joins TRBV6-6 and TRBJ2-7, with 7 bases lining up with TRBD1. This CDR3 has 14 residues. Losses at the gene ends were 0 bases for V and 6 bases for J; bases not matched to a gene: 5. The V gene's germline CDR1 is MNHNY and CDR2 SVGAGI (reference sequence). CDR3 bases: TGTGCCAGCAGTTACTCCGACAGGGCGGGCGAGCAGTACTTC. The encoded protein is CASSYSDRAGEQYF.

This clonotype has a handful of counts. V and J are TRBV3-1 and TRBJ1-2; TRBD1 matches 7 bases. CDR1 and CDR2 (germline): LGHDT, YNNKEL (reference sequence). The CDR3 contains 14 residues. V lost 9 bases and J lost 0; bases outside the gene matches: 7. For the CDR3, the DNA is TGTGCCAGTAAAAACAGGGGAACTAACTATGGCTACACCTTC. Translated: CASKNRGTNYGYTF.

This chain joins TRBV2 and TRBJ1-5; 7 positions match TRBD1. In germline, CDR1 is SNHLY, CDR2 FYNNEI. This CDR3 region has 13 residues. Trimming removed 3 bases from V and 6 bases from J; junction bases left unmatched: 2. The CDR3 protein is CASSDRGPQPQHF. DNA of the CDR3: TGTGCCAGCAGTGATAGGGGGCCTCAGCCCCAGCATTTT. Drawing the rest from reference TRBV2 and TRBJ1-5, the complete variable domain is EPEVTQTPSHQVTQMGQEVILRCVPISNHLYFYWYRQILGQKVEFLVSFYNNEISEKSEIFDDQFSVERPDGSNFTLKIRSTKLEDSAMYFCASSDRGPQPQHFGDGTRLSIL.